This T cell receptor beta chain comes out of a study of vaccination effects on CD4 cells after COVID-19. CDR1 is SGHTA, CDR2 FQGNSA, per germline. This CDR3 has 15 amino acids. Clones were sequenced by immunoSEQ multiplex PCR, and TCRdb holds only the in-frame ones, with some missing. The sample includes roughly 41,000 clones, roughly 70% seen only once; the top ten take roughly 25%. This clone was picked up a small number of times. As yet, its antigen is unknown. The junction departs from germline at one end; a sequencing error may be responsible. Expansion of antigen-specific CD4+ T cells with viral peptide pools was carried out by the ViraFEST assay before sequencing. CD4+ T cells were isolated after 10 days of culture. People in the vaccine group had not been infected with SARS-CoV-2 before, and their nucleocapsid antibodies were negative.

The sample here was CD4+ T cells from PBMCs cultured with HCoV-OC43 spike peptides, taken before COVID-19 vaccination. The subset is: HCoV-OC43 spike overlapping peptide pool stimulation. The rearrangement joins TRBV7-2 to TRBJ1-6; possibly TRBD1 for D (5 bases). The sequence was collected from a human donor who received a COVID-19 vaccine. The CDR3 protein is CASSFQGSSNSPLHF. CDR3 DNA sequence: TGTGCCAGCAGCTTTCAGGGTTCCTCTAATTCACCCCTCCACTTT.